The 21 T cell receptor beta chains below were found in one sample sequenced in a study of T cells in Graves' hyperthyroidism and ophthalmopathy. TCR beta CDR3 regions were amplified from RNA transcripts. During a first-round RT-PCR of the TCR CDR3, the HTBI primer set was used. A single record per CDR3 protein comes from TCRdb applying MiXCR to the multiplex PCR reads. Found here are hundreds of thousands of distinct CDR3 sequences, around 22% of them singletons; the top ten hold roughly 12%. The sequenced sample consisted of blood. All receptors derive from a woman between 25 and 40 years old with Graves' ophthalmopathy.

The table lists this clonotype with a few counts. The gene calls are TRBV18 and TRBJ1-2; 8 nucleotides match TRBD1. The CDR3 runs 15 residues. V dropped 3 bases and J dropped 4; count of bases not matched to a gene: 7. Germline V gene lookup returns CDR1 KGHSH and CDR2 LQKENI. CDR3 in DNA: TGTGCCAGCTCACCCCGGGACAGGAACACCTATGGCTACACCTTC. Encoded protein: CASSPRDRNTYGYTF.

J is TRBJ1-2 and V is TRBV4-3; weak D call: TRBD1 (6 bases). Between the trimmed V and J ends, which lost 2 bases and 2 bases, there was a span of 12 bases. This CDR3 is 15 amino acids long. Germline values: CDR1 LGHNA, CDR2 YSLEER. CDR3 DNA: TGCGCCAGCAGCCAACATTTCAGGGGAAACTATGGCTACACCTTC. Amino acids: CASSQHFRGNYGYTF.

This clonotype was seen ten or more times. The chain recombines TRBV30 with TRBJ1-1; tentative D call: TRBD1 (6 bases). V lost 3 bases, J lost 1 base, and 9 bases lay in between. Germline lookup yields CDR1 GTSNPN and CDR2 SVGIG (reference sequence). CDR3 size: 13 residues. The CDR3 sequence is CAWRGAANTEAFF. The CDR3, as DNA: TGTGCCTGGAGGGGGGCGGCGAACACTGAAGCTTTCTTT.

This clonotype was seen repeatedly, ten times or more. The rearrangement joins TRBV24-1 to TRBJ1-5, with a possible D match to TRBD1 (5 bases). The germline gives CDR1 KGHDR, CDR2 SFDVKD. The CDR3 covers 15 residues. V lost 7 bases to trimming and J lost 2 bases, with 14 bases between them. The CDR3 nucleotides read TGTGCCACCAGCCGCGGGACTGGAGGCAATCAGCCCCAGCATTTT. Translated: CATSRGTGGNQPQHF.

This clonotype has only a few counts. This chain links TRBV6-1 with TRBJ2-3, with no clear D. Germline values: CDR1 MNHNS, CDR2 SASEGT. The V gene lost 6 bases and the J gene lost 6 bases, with 16 bases spanning the gap. The length of the CDR3 is 14 residues. The CDR3 here is CASSPTLSMDTQYF. CDR3 in DNA: TGTGCCAGCAGCCCCACCCTCTCTATGGATACGCAGTATTTT.

This chain links TRBV7-2 with TRBJ2-5; no reliable D call. The CDR3 is 13 residues long. The germline V gene encodes CDR1 SGHTA and CDR2 FQGNSA. V lost 1 base, J lost 9 bases, and 12 bases lay in between. CDR3 amino acids: CASSLERPQAQYF. The CDR3, as DNA: TGTGCCAGCAGCTTAGAACGGCCGCAGGCCCAGTACTTC.

This clonotype was seen ten or more times. The V and J genes are TRBV7-8 and TRBJ2-7; tentatively, D is TRBD1 or TRBD2 (7 bases each). The V and J ends lost 6 bases and 4 bases respectively, with 19 bases between them. CDR1 is SGHVS and CDR2 is FQNEAQ in the germline V gene. This CDR3 spans 15 amino acids. CDR3 sequence reads: CASSYTGEGVYEQYF. For the CDR3, the DNA is TGTGCCAGCAGTTATACAGGGGAGGGGGTATACGAGCAGTACTTC.

The chain couples TRBV4-3 to TRBJ1-2; D ambiguous. CDR1 and CDR2 from the germline V gene are LGHNA and YSLEER. The CDR3 has 14 amino acids. V was pared by 0 bases and J by 7 bases, with 12 bases between. The chain's CDR3 is CASSQDPLPVGYTF. The CDR3 DNA follows: TGCGCCAGCAGCCAAGACCCCCTCCCCGTTGGCTACACCTTC.

The J gene is TRBJ2-4, the V gene TRBV6-2 or TRBV6-3; possibly TRBD2 for D (6 bases). Trimming cost V 4 bases and J 7 bases, with 17 bases left between them. CDR1 is MNHEY, CDR2 SVGEGT, per germline. The CDR3 is 15 amino acids. The DNA for the CDR3 is TGTGCCAGCAGTTTTTGTCCGGGGGTAATGAACATTCAGTACTTC. It translates to CASSFCPGVMNIQYF.

This clonotype was observed a handful of times. V usage is TRBV20-1 and J usage is TRBJ1-1; D might be TRBD1 (5 bases). From germline, CDR1 is DFQATT and CDR2 SNEGSKA (reference sequence). This CDR3 spans 15 amino acids. V was cut by 4 bases and J by 1 base, with 16 bases left in between. CDR3 DNA sequence: TGCAGTGCTACTACCCCCGGGACCGAGAACACTGAAGCTTTCTTT. It specifies CSATTPGTENTEAFF.

This clonotype was recorded many times. The chain recombines TRBV28 with TRBJ2-7, with TRBD2 matching 9 bases. V trimming: 7 bases; J trimming: 3 bases; junction bases outside the gene matches: 7. The CDR3 contains 14 residues. Looked up from germline, CDR1 is MDHEN and CDR2 is SYDVKM. In DNA, the CDR3 is TGTGCCAGCAACCTGGGTAGCGGGAGCTACGAGCAGTACTTC. The encoded protein is CASNLGSGSYEQYF.

This clonotype occurred many times. The chain has TRBV7-9 and TRBJ1-1; D call uncertain. This CDR3 comprises 12 residues. Germline CDR1 SEHNR, CDR2 FQNEAQ (reference sequence). V lost 6 bases and J lost 4, with 9 bases in between. Here the CDR3 DNA reads TGTGCCAGCAGGGATACTAGCACTGAAGCTTTCTTT. Amino acid sequence: CASRDTSTEAFF.

The chain uses TRBV4-1 and TRBJ2-7, with TRBD2 matching over 11 bases. Germline V gene data show CDR1 as MGHRA and CDR2 as YSYEKL. Losses at the gene ends were 0 bases for V and 4 bases for J; bases not matched to a gene: 8. This CDR3 has 17 amino acids. CDR3: CASSQDGLAGGLYEQYF. The CDR3 coding sequence is TGCGCCAGCAGCCAAGATGGCCTAGCGGGGGGATTATACGAGCAGTACTTC.

This clonotype appeared many times. At one end the junction does not follow the germline gene, possibly because of a read error. V is TRBV20-1 and J is TRBJ2-7; TRBD1 aligns across 7 bases. This CDR3 is 14 amino acids long. Germline lookup yields CDR1 DFQATT and CDR2 SNEGSKA (reference sequence). The CDR3 is CNARSGDRVGEQYF. Here the CDR3 DNA reads TGCAATGCTAGATCGGGTGACAGGGTGGGCGAGCAGTACTTC.

There are many counts of this clonotype. Just one base apart from a much larger clone, this may be a read error. The chain couples TRBV20-1 to TRBJ2-5, with D tentatively TRBD1 or TRBD2 (5 bases each). The germline CDR1 and CDR2 sequences are DFQATT and SNEGSKA (reference sequence). CDR3 length equals 13 residues. V dropped 2 bases and J dropped 1 base, with 8 bases sitting between them. The CDR3 sequence is CSARRGLQETQYF. The CDR3 coding sequence is TGCAGTGCTAGACGGGGCCTCCAAGAGACCCAGTACTTC.

There are many counts of this clonotype. As DNA, the CDR3 is TGTGCCAGCAGTATACCTGACCGTATAGCCAAAAACATTCAGTACTTC. It is translated as CASSIPDRIAKNIQYF. The chain has TRBV11-3 and TRBJ2-4, with D unclear. Trimming took 6 bases from V and 0 from J, leaving 15 bases between them. Per the germline V gene, CDR1 is SGHNT and CDR2 is YENEEA. CDR3 length: 16 amino acids.

This clonotype was seen ten or more times. The chain uses TRBV5-1 and TRBJ2-7; D possibly corresponds to TRBD2 (5 bases). The V end lost 4 bases, the J end lost 6 bases, and 14 bases lay between the germline ends. Germline lookup yields CDR1 SGHRS and CDR2 YFSETQ. CDR3 length: 13 amino acids. The CDR3 nucleotides read TGCGCCAGCAGCCCCGGACTCCTCGGCGAGCAGTACTTC. Its protein is CASSPGLLGEQYF.

This chain uses TRBV15 with TRBJ2-5, with 13 bases lining up with TRBD2. The germline V gene has CDR1 LNHNV and CDR2 YYDKDF (reference sequence). The CDR3 is 16 amino acids. The ends lost 4 bases at V and 2 bases at J; junction bases unmatched: 4. CDR3 amino acids: CATSTGGLAGQETQYF. The CDR3 nucleotides read TGTGCCACCAGCACCGGGGGACTAGCGGGACAAGAGACCCAGTACTTC. Filled out from reference TRBV15 and TRBJ2-5, the complete variable domain reads DAMVIQNPRYQVTQFGKPVTLSCSQTLNHNVMYWYQQKSSQAPKLLFHYYDKDFNNEADTPDNFQSRRPNTSFCFLDIRSPGLGDTAMYLCATSTGGLAGQETQYFGPGTRLLVL.

Concerning this clonotype itself: A much larger clone sits a single nucleotide away, making a read error possible. The rearrangement links TRBV7-2 to TRBJ1-2; D gene ambiguous. The CDR3 runs to 15 residues. Germline lookup yields CDR1 SGHTA and CDR2 FQGNSA. The CDR3 DNA follows: TGTGCCAGCAGCTTAGGGTCGGGTCAGGTCTATGGCTACAGCTTC. Encoded protein: CASSLGSGQVYGYSF. The full variable domain, rest sourced from reference TRBV7-2 and TRBJ1-2, is GAGVSQSPSNKVTEKGKDVELRCDPISGHTALYWYRQSLGQGLEFLIYFQGNSAPDKSGLPSDRFSAERTGGSVSTLTIQRTQQEDSAVYLCASSLGSGQVYGYSFGSGTRLTVV.

Ten or more counts support this clonotype. CDR3: CATSRGEALNYGYTF. The CDR3, as DNA: TGTGCCACCAGCAGGGGGGAGGCCCTGAACTATGGCTACACCTTC. V and J are TRBV15 and TRBJ1-2, with D possibly being TRBD1 (5 bases). This CDR3 has 15 residues. V lost 3 bases to trimming and J lost 2 bases, with 13 bases between them. Germline lookup yields CDR1 LNHNV and CDR2 YYDKDF (reference sequence).

As to this clonotype: A read error may explain this, as a much larger clone is one base away. The rearrangement joins TRBV6-5 to TRBJ2-5; a weak D match, TRBD2 (5 bases). Germline CDR1 MNHEY, CDR2 SVGAGI. This CDR3 region has 12 residues. Written as DNA, the CDR3 is TGTGCCAGCAGGCCGGATTGGGAGACCCGGTACTTC. Protein product: CASRPDWETRYF.